This T cell receptor (beta chain) was captured in a study of T cell responses to AZD1222 COVID-19 vaccine. Study-level points and caveats: Spike was spanned by vaccine-associated CD4 TCRs, with dominance at 160-218 and 743-854. Compared with day 0, the breadth and depth of the Spike-specific TCR repertoire rose significantly after two doses of AZD1222.

As for this clone: Its antigen remains unknown.

TCRdb keeps only in-frame clones here, not all; method: immunoSEQ multiplex PCR. Among 150,000 to 200,000 clones listed, roughly 94% were seen once. The sequencing here drew on peripheral blood, taken 28 days after the second AZD1222 dose. This receptor was obtained from an adult who received the AZD1222 COVID-19 vaccine.

For the CDR3, the DNA is TGTGCCAGCAGCAGGGGGGAGACCCAGTACTTC. Translation gives CASSRGETQYF. The J gene is TRBJ2-5, the V gene TRBV5-4; a weak D match, TRBD1 (6 bases). Germline values: CDR1 SGHNT, CDR2 YYREEE (reference sequence). The CDR3 spans 11 residues. V lost 4 bases and J lost 5, with 6 bases in between.